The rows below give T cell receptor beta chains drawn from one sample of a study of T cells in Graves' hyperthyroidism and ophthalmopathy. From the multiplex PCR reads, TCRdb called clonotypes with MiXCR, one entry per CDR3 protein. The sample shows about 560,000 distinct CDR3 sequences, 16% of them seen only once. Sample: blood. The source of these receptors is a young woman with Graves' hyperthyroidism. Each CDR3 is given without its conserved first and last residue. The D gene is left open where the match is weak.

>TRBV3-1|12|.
ASSQGGSNQPQH
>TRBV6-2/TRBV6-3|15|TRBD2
ASSDLGLAGSYNEQF
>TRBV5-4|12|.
ASSRSSGRTEAF
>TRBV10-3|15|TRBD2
AISERGGTSGKNEQY
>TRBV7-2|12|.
ARSSPSDTYEQY
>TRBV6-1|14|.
ASSEWQGSLQETQY
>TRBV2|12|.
ASSEGGVNYEQY
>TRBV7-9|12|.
ASSLEGRVDEQF
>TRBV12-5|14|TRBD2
ASGLAMGLVSQTQY
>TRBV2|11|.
ASSEGRSTEAF
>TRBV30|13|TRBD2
AWAGLAGPYNEQF
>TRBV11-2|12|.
ASSLGLGNTEAF
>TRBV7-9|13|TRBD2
ASSESGTYYNEQF
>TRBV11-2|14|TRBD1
ASSSIRDRISYEQY
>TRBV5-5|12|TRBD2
ASRATSGTDTQY